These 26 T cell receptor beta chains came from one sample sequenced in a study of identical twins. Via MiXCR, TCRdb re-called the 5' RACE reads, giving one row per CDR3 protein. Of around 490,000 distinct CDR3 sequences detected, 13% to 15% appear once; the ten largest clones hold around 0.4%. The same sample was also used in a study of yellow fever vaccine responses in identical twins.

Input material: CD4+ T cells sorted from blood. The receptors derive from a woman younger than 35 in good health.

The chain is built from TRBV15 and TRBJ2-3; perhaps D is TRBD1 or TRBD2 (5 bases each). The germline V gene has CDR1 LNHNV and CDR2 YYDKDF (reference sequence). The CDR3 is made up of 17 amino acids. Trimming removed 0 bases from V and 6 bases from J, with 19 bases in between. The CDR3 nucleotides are TGTGCCACCAGCAGAGATCCCCCCGGGACGCTCAAGGATACGCAGTATTTT. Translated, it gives CATSRDPPGTLKDTQYF.

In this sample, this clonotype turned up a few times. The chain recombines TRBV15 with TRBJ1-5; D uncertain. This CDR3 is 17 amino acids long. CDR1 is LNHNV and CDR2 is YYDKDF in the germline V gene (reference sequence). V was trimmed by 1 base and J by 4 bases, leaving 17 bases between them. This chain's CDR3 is CATSRGSGPVGNQPQHF. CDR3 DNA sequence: TGTGCCACCAGCAGAGGGAGTGGACCCGTCGGGAATCAGCCCCAGCATTTT. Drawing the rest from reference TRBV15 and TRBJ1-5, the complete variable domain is DAMVIQNPRYQVTQFGKPVTLSCSQTLNHNVMYWYQQKSSQAPKLLFHYYDKDFNNEADTPDNFQSRRPNTSFCFLDIRSPGLGDTAMYLCATSRGSGPVGNQPQHFGDGTRLSIL.

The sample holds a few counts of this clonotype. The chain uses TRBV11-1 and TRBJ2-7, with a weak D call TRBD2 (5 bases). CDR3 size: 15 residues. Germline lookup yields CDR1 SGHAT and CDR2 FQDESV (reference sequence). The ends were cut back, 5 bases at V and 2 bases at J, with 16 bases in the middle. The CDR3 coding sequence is TGTGCCAGCAGCCCCCGGATTTCGGGGACCTACGAGCAGTACTTC. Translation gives CASSPRISGTYEQYF.

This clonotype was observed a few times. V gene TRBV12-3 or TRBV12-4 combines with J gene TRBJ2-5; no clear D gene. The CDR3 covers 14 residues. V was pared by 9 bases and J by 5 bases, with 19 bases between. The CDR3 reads CASSDPWARETQYF. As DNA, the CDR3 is TGTGCCAGTTCCGACCCCTGGGCGAGGGAGACCCAGTACTTC.

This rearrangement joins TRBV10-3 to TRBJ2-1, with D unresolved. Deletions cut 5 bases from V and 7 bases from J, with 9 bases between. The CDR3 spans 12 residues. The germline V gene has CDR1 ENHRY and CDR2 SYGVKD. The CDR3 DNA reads TGTGCCATCAGTCGTAGTGGTAATGAGCAGTTCTTC. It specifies CAISRSGNEQFF.

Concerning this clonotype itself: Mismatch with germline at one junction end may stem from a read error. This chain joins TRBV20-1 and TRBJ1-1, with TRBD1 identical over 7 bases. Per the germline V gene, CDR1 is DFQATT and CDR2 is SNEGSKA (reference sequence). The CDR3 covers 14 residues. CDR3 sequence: CCAADRRPGVEAFF. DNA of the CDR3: TGCTGTGCTGCGGACAGGCGACCGGGGGTTGAAGCTTTCTTT.

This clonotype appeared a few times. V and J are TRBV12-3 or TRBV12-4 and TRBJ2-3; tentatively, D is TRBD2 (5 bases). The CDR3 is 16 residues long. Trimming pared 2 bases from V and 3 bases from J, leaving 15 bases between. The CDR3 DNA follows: TGTGCCAGCAGTTTACGTGTCGGGGAAGGAACAGATACGCAGTATTTT. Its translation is CASSLRVGEGTDTQYF.

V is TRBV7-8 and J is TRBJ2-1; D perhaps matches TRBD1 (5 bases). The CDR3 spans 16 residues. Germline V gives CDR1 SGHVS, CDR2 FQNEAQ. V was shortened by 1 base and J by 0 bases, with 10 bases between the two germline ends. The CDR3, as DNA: TGTGCCAGCAGCTTAGGTAGGGGTATCTCCTACAATGAGCAGTTCTTC. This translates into CASSLGRGISYNEQFF.

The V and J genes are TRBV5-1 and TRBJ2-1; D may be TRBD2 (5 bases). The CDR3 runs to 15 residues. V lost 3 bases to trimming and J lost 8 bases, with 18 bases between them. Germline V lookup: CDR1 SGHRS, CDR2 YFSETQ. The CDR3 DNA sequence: TGCGCCAGCAGCTGGACTGCCTCCGCGCGAGATGAGCAGTTCTTC. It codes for CASSWTASARDEQFF.

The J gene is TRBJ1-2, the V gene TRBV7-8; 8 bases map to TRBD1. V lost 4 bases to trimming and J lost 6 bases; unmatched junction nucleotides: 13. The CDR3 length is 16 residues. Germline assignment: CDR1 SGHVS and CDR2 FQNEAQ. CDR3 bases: TGTGCCAGCAGCTCCAGGGGACAGGCATCCCACAATGGCTACACCTTC. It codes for CASSSRGQASHNGYTF.

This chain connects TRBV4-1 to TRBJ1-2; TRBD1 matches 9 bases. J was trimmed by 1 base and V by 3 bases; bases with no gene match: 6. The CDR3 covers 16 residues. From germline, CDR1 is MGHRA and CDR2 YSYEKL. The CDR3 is CASSQGTGGVNYGYTF. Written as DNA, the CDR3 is TGCGCCAGCAGCCAGGGTACAGGGGGCGTTAACTATGGCTACACCTTC.

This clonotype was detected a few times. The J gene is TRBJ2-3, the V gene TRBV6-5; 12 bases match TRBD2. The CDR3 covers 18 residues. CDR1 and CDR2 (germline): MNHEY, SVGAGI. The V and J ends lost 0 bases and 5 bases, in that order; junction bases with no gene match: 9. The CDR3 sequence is CASSYSVRLAGERDTQYF. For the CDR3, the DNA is TGTGCCAGCAGTTACTCCGTAAGACTAGCGGGAGAAAGAGATACGCAGTATTTT.

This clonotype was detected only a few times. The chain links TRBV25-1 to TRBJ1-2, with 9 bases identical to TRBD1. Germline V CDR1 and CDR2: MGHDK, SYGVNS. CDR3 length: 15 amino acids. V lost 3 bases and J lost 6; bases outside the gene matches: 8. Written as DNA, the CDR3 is TGTGCCAGCAGTGACCAACACAGGGGGCCAAATGGCTACACCTTC. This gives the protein CASSDQHRGPNGYTF.

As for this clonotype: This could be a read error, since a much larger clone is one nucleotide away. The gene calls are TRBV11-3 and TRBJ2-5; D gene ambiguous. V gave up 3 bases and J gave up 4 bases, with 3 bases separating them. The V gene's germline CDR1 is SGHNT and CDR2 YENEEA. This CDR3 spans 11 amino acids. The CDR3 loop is CASSFIETQYF. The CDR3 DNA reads TGTGCCAGCAGCTTTATAGAGACCCAGTACTTC.

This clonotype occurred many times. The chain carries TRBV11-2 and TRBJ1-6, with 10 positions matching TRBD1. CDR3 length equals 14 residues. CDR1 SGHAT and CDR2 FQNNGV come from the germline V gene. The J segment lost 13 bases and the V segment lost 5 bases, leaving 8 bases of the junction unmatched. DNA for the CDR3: TGTGCCAGCAGCCCGGACAGGGGGAATTTTCCCCTCCACTTT. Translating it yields CASSPDRGNFPLHF. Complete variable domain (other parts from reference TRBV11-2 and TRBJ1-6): EAGVAQSPRYKIIEKRQSVAFWCNPISGHATLYWYQQILGQGPKLLIQFQNNGVVDDSQLPKDRFSAERLKGVDSTLKIQPAKLEDSAVYLCASSPDRGNFPLHFGNGTRLTVT.

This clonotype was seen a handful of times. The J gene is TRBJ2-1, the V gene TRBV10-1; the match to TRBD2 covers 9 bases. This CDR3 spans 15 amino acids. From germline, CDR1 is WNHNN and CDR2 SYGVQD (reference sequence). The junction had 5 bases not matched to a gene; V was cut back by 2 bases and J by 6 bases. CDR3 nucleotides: TGCGCCAGCAGTGAGGGGCTAGCGGGGACCAATGAGCAGTTCTTC. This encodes CASSEGLAGTNEQFF.

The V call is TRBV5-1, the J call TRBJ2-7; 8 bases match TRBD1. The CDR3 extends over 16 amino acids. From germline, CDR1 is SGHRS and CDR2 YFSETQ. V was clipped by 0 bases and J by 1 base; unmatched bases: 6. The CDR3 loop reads CASSLASGTGSYEQYF. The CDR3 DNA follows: TGCGCCAGCAGCTTGGCCTCCGGGACAGGTTCCTACGAGCAGTACTTC.

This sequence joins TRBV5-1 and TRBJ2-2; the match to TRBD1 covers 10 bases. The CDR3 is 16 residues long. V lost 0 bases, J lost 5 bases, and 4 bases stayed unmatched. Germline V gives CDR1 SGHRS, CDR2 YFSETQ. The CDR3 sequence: CASSLGQGALTGELFF. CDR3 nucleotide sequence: TGCGCCAGCAGCTTGGGACAGGGGGCCTTGACCGGGGAGCTGTTTTTT.

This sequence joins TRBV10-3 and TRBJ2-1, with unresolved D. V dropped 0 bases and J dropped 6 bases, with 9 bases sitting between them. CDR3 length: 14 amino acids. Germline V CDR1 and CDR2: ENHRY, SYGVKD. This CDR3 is CAISESSQINEQFF. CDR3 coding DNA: TGTGCCATCAGTGAGTCTAGCCAAATCAATGAGCAGTTCTTC.

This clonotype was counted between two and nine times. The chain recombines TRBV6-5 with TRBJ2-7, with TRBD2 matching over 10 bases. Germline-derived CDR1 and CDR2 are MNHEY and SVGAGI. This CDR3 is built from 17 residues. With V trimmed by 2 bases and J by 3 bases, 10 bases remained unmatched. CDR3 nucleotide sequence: TGTGCCAGCAGTTACGGCTTTGGAGCGGGAGGGTTCTACGAGCAGTACTTC. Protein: CASSYGFGAGGFYEQYF.

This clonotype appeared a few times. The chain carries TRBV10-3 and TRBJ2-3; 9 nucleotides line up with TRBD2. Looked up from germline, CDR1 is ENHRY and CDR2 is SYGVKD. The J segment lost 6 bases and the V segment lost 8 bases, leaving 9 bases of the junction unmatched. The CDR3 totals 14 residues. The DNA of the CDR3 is TGTGCCATCTGGGCTAGCGGGGTTTCGGATACGCAGTATTTT. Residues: CAIWASGVSDTQYF.

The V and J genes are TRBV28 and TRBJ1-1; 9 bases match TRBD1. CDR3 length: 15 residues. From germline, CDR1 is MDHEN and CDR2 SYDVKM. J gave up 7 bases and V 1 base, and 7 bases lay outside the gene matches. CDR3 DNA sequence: TGTGCCAGCAGTTTATCTACGACAGGGGGATTTGAAGCTTTCTTT. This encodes CASSLSTTGGFEAFF.

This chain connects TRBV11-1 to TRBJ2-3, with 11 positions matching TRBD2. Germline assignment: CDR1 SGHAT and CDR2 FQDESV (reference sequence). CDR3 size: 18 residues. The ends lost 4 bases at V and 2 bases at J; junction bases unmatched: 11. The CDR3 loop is CASSSRWSTSGATDTQYF. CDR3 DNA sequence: TGTGCCAGCAGCTCACGATGGTCGACTAGCGGGGCCACAGATACGCAGTATTTT. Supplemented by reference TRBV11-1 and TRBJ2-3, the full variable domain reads EAEVAQSPRYKITEKSQAVAFWCDPISGHATLYWYRQILGQGPELLVQFQDESVVDDSQLPKDRFSAERLKGVDSTLKIQPAELGDSAMYLCASSSRWSTSGATDTQYFGPGTRLTVL.

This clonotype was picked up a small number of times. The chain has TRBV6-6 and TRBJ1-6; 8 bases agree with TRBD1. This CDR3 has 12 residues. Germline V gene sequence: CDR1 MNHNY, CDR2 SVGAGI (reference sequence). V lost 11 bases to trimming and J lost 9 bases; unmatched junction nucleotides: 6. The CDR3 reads CASWDRRSPLHF. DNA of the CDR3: TGTGCCTCCTGGGACAGGCGTTCACCCCTCCACTTT.

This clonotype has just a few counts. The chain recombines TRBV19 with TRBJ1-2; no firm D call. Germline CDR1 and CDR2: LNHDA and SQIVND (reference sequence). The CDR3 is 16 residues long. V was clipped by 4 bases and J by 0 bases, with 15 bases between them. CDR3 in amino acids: CASSTMRLTANYGYTF. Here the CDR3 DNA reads TGTGCCAGTAGTACCATGCGACTTACCGCTAACTATGGCTACACCTTC.

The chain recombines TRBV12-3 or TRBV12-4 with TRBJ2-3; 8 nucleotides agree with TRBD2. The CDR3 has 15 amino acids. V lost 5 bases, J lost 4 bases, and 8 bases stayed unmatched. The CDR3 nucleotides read TGTGCCAGCAGTCCCTCGGGCGGGAGGTCAGATACGCAGTATTTT. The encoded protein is CASSPSGGRSDTQYF.